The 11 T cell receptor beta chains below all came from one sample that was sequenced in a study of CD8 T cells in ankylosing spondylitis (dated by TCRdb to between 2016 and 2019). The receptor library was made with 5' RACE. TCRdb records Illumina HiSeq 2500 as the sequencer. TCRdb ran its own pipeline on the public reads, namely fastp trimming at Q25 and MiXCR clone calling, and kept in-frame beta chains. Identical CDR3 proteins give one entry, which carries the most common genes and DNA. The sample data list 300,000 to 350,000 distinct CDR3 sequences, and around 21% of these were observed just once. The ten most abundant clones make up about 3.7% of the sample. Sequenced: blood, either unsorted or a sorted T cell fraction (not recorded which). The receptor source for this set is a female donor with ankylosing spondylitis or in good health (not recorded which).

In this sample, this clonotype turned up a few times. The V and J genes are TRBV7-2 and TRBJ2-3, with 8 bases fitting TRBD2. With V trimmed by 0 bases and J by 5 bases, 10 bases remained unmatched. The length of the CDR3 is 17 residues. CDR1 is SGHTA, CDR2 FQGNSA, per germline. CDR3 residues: CASSLALLRGGGDTQYF. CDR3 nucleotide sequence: TGTGCCAGCAGCTTAGCCCTCCTCCGGGGGGGGGGAGATACGCAGTATTTT. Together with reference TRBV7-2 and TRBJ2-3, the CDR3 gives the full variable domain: GAGVSQSPSNKVTEKGKDVELRCDPISGHTALYWYRQSLGQGLEFLIYFQGNSAPDKSGLPSDRFSAERTGGSVSTLTIQRTQQEDSAVYLCASSLALLRGGGDTQYFGPGTRLTVL.

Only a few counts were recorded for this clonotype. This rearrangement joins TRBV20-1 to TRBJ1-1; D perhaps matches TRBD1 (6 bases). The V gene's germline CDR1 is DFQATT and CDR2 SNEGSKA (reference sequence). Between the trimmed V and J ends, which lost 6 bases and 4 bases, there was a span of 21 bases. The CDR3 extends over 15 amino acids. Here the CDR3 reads CSALRGGGWTTEAFF. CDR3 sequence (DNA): TGCAGTGCCCTTAGGGGAGGGGGATGGACCACTGAAGCTTTCTTT.

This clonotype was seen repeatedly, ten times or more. The CDR3 is CASSYSMRNTEAFF. As DNA, the CDR3 is TGTGCCAGCAGTTACTCGATGAGGAACACTGAAGCTTTCTTT. The chain combines TRBV6-5 with TRBJ1-1; no definite D call. V was pared by 0 bases and J by 1 base, with 6 bases between. This CDR3 spans 14 amino acids. Germline CDR1 is MNHEY and CDR2 is SVGAGI.

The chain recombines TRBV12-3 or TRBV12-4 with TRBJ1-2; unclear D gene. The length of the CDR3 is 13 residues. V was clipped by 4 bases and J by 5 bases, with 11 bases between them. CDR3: CASSWRRSYGYTF. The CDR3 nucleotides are TGTGCCAGCAGTTGGCGCAGGTCGTATGGCTACACCTTC.

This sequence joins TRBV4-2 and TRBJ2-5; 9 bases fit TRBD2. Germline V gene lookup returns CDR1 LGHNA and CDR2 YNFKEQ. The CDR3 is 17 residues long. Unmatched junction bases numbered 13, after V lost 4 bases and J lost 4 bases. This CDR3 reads CASSRESSGALVETQYF. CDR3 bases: TGTGCCAGCAGCCGGGAATCTAGCGGGGCCTTGGTAGAGACCCAGTACTTC.

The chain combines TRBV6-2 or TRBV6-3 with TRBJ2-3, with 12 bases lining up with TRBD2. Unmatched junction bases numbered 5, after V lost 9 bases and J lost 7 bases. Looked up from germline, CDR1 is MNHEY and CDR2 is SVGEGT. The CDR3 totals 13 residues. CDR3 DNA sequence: TGTGCCAGTGGACTAGCGGGATCGAATACGCAGTATTTT. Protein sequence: CASGLAGSNTQYF.

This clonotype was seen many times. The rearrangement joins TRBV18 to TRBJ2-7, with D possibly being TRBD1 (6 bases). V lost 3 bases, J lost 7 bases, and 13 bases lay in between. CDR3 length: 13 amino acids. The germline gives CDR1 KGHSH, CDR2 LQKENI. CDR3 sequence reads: CASSPLGQREQYF. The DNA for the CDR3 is TGTGCCAGCTCACCTTTGGGACAACGGGAGCAGTACTTC.

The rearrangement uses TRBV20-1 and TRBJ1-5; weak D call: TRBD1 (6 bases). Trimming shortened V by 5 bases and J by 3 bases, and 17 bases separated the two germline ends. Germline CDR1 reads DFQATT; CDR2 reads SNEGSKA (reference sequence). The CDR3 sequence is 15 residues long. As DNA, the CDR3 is TGCAGTGCTCTCTTCCAGGGGACTATCAATCAGCCCCAGCATTTT. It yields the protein CSALFQGTINQPQHF.

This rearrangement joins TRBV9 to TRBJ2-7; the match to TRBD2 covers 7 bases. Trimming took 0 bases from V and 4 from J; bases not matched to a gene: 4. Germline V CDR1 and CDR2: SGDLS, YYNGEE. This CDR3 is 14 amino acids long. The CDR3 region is CASSVAGREYEQYF. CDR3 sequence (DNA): TGTGCCAGCAGCGTAGCTGGGCGGGAGTACGAGCAGTACTTC.

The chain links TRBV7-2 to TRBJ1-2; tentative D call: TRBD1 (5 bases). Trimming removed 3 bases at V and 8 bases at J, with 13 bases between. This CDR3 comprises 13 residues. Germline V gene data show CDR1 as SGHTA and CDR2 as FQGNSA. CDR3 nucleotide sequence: TGTGCCAGCAGCTTGGATGGGGGTGGGGGCTACACCTTC. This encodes CASSLDGGGGYTF. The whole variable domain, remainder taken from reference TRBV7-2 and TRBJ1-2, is GAGVSQSPSNKVTEKGKDVELRCDPISGHTALYWYRQSLGQGLEFLIYFQGNSAPDKSGLPSDRFSAERTGGSVSTLTIQRTQQEDSAVYLCASSLDGGGGYTFGSGTRLTVV.

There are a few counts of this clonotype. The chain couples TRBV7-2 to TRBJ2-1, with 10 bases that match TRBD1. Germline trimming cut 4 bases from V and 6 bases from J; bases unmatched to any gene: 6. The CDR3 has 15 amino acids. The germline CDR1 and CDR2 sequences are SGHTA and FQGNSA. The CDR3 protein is CASSYRTGGLNEQFF. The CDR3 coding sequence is TGTGCCAGCAGCTACAGGACAGGGGGTCTCAATGAGCAGTTCTTC.